The T cell receptor beta chain described here comes from a study of T cell responses to AZD1222 COVID-19 vaccine (dated by TCRdb to the early 2020s). For the wider study: AZD1222 recipients given second doses at about 4 weeks or at about 12 weeks were pooled, since spike-specific TCR depth and breadth were not found to differ between the two schedules. Trial participants were enrolled by age into 18-55, 56-69 and 70-plus year subgroups, with roughly 160, 29 and 62 TCR-sequenced participants respectively. TCR sequencing covered fewer than 250 trial participants: 207 given two doses of AZD1222 and 26 given two doses of MenACWY control vaccine.

The paper's findings and limits, for the study overall: Because no day 14 peak-response samples were available, the repertoires could be characterized only after the peak T cell response. The vaccine-associated CD4 TCRs covered the entire spike protein, and the dominant responses fell in regions 160-218 and 743-854. A significant rise in spike-specific TCR breadth and depth was observed after two AZD1222 doses relative to day 0 and relative to MenACWY recipients. Epitopes outside the regions mutated in the B.1.351 and B.1.1.7 variants were reportedly recognized by nearly half of the unique spike-specific TCRs. Conclusions about previously exposed vaccinees are limited because only five to seven AZD1222 recipients were SARS-CoV-2 seropositive at baseline. In the small 56-69-year group, the increase in depth fell short of significance, most likely because of low power. Most participants were white British and females outnumbered males, and the authors suggested that clonal diversity may have been underestimated.

In the paper's terms, the time point label means: baseline before first vaccination. Vaccinee samples were obtained from the UK trials COV001 and COV002, which included a single-blind randomized controlled phase 2/3 trial of AZD1222 (ChAdOx1 nCoV-19) in healthy adults. For TCRbeta chain sequencing, PBMC samples were collected from trial participants at day 0 and at day 28 after the second dose. The CDR3 regions of human TCRbeta chains were subjected to immunosequencing. Concerning the study's data processing: TCRs in the repertoires were compared against a reference library of SARS-CoV-2-specific TCRs that had been generated with the MIRA antigen-specificity platform. Breadth was defined as the fraction of unique TCRs that were SARS-CoV-2-associated. Depth was defined as the fraction of total T cells that were SARS-CoV-2-associated. Each spike-specific TCR was assigned to its reactive spike region and to a CD4 or CD8 class using the MIRA data. Log10-transformed breadth and depth values were compared by one-way ANOVA with Sidak's multiple comparisons tests. Drawn from immuneACCESS, this table holds only the in-frame rearrangements with V and J called that TCRdb kept. Clones are partly lost; checked studies trace under half to an unresolved V gene and leave the rest unexplained. V, J and clone size are taken as reported in that table, and D and trimming were inferred from the DNA itself. A total of approximately 120,000 clones appear in this sample, more than 70% of them only once. The ten largest clonotypes hold approximately 17% of the sample.

A distance of 17 bases separates the germline ends of V and J, which lose 4 bases and 2 bases respectively. CDR1 and CDR2 (LNHDA, SQIVND) derive from the germline V gene (reference sequence). Including the terminal cysteine and phenylalanine, the CDR3 comprises 16 residues. Of all the DNA, just the CDR3 is kept, 48 bases in frame from base 1. On this clone itself: Its antigen is still unknown. One base away there is no much larger clone; base qualities are not given.

The sequence came from an adult in good health. Sequencing was performed on peripheral blood, taken on day 0 of AZD1222 vaccination. The rearrangement combines TRBV19 with TRBJ1-1, and possibly TRBD1, on 6 matching bases. The DNA is TGTGCCAGTAGTACCGGGACACTAGGCCCCAACACTGAAGCTTTCTTT. This gives the protein CASSTGTLGPNTEAFF. With all but the CDR3 taken from the reference TRBV19 and TRBJ1-1 genes, the full variable domain is: DGGITQSPKYLFRKEGQNVTLSCEQNLNHDAMYWYRQDPGQGLRLIYYSQIVNDFQKGDIAEGYSVSREKKESFPLTVTSAQKNPTAFYLCASSTGTLGPNTEAFFGQGTRLTVV.